These 26 T cell receptor beta chains were all obtained from the same sample, sequenced in a study of CD8+CD57+ T cells in acquired aplastic anemia. The use of genomic DNA as template underpinned the TCR beta VDJ and CDR3 profiling. TCRdb independently ran MiXCR on the reads; one entry per CDR3 protein. The table lists about 200,000 distinct CDR3 sequences, 65% of them singletons. Only patients with CD8+CD57+ cell expansion on flow cytometry were chosen for sequencing. What was sequenced was sorted CD4+, CD8+, or CD8+CD57+ T cells (not recorded which) from PBMCs. Receptors originate from a human donor with aplastic anemia.

This clonotype was detected ten times or more. This rearrangement joins TRBV27 to TRBJ1-1; D gene uncertain. Germline V gene sequence: CDR1 MNHEY, CDR2 SMNVEV (reference sequence). This CDR3 is 13 amino acids long. Trimming cost V 0 bases and J 10 bases, with 12 bases left between them. The CDR3 nucleotides read TGTGCCAGCAGTTTATCTCGAGTGGACGTAGCTTTCTTT. Its protein is CASSLSRVDVAFF.

The genes are TRBV20-1 and TRBJ1-4; D unclear. This CDR3 has 13 residues. The germline CDR1 and CDR2 sequences are DFQATT and SNEGSKA (reference sequence). Trimming removed 6 bases at V and 8 bases at J, with 16 bases between. The CDR3 nucleotides read TGCAGTGCCCCGCTTGCGGGAGGAGAAAAACTGTTTTTT. This gives the protein CSAPLAGGEKLFF.

Turning to this clonotype: A much larger clone is a single base away; this may be a read error. The DNA of the CDR3 is TGTGCCACCAGCAGCTTAGCGTCCGACAGTTCATACAATGAGCAGTTCTTC. Its protein is CATSSLASDSSYNEQFF. V and J are TRBV15 and TRBJ2-1, with D perhaps being TRBD1 or TRBD2 (5 bases each). Germline V gives CDR1 LNHNV, CDR2 YYDKDF (reference sequence). The CDR3 is 17 amino acids. Between the trimmed V and J ends, which lost 3 bases and 4 bases, there was a span of 19 bases.

The rearrangement links TRBV20-1 to TRBJ2-6; unclear D gene. Per the germline V gene, CDR1 is DFQATT and CDR2 is SNEGSKA (reference sequence). The CDR3 loop spans 14 amino acids. Trimming left V 6 bases short and J 0 bases short, with 9 bases between. CDR3 sequence: CSAIQLSGANVLTF. Here the CDR3 DNA reads TGCAGTGCGATACAGCTCTCTGGGGCCAACGTCCTGACTTTC.

The V and J genes are TRBV7-2 and TRBJ2-3; TRBD2 matches 7 bases. CDR3 length: 15 residues. The germline CDR1 and CDR2 sequences are SGHTA and FQGNSA. V was clipped by 5 bases and J by 4 bases; unmatched bases: 9. The CDR3 sequence: CASSVTSRDPDTQYF. For the CDR3, the DNA is TGTGCCAGCAGCGTGACTAGCCGGGATCCAGATACGCAGTATTTT. Together with reference TRBV7-2 and TRBJ2-3, the CDR3 gives the full variable domain: GAGVSQSPSNKVTEKGKDVELRCDPISGHTALYWYRQSLGQGLEFLIYFQGNSAPDKSGLPSDRFSAERTGGSVSTLTIQRTQQEDSAVYLCASSVTSRDPDTQYFGPGTRLTVL.

V usage is TRBV20-1 and J usage is TRBJ1-2, with D uncertain. V lost 0 bases and J 0 bases, leaving 23 bases between the germline ends. Germline assignment: CDR1 DFQATT and CDR2 SNEGSKA (reference sequence). The CDR3 spans 19 residues. CDR3 protein: CSARDPQASQLSSNYGYTF. CDR3 DNA: TGCAGTGCTAGAGATCCCCAGGCTAGCCAACTCTCCTCTAACTATGGCTACACCTTC.

The chain joins TRBV7-3 to TRBJ2-5; D gene uncertain. Trimming left V 5 bases short and J 7 bases short, with 29 bases between. This CDR3 comprises 18 residues. Germline V gives CDR1 SGHTA, CDR2 FQGTGA. The CDR3 DNA reads TGTGCCAGCAGCCAACCCCAGATTTGGCACCCCCGTAGAGGGACCCAGTACTTC. Its protein is CASSQPQIWHPRRGTQYF.

This clonotype showed up many times. This chain links TRBV6-5 with TRBJ1-1; 10 bases align to TRBD1. Germline V gene sequence: CDR1 MNHEY, CDR2 SVGAGI. The ends lost 10 bases at V and 6 bases at J; junction bases unmatched: 17. The CDR3 contains 16 residues. The CDR3 here is CATSWTGGLQFPEAFF. For the CDR3, the DNA is TGTGCCACCTCGTGGACAGGGGGTCTTCAGTTTCCTGAAGCTTTCTTT.

The genes are TRBV20-1 and TRBJ2-5; possible D gene TRBD2, 5 bases. The length of the CDR3 is 16 residues. Germline-derived CDR1 and CDR2 are DFQATT and SNEGSKA (reference sequence). V was shortened by 0 bases and J by 0 bases, with 14 bases between the two germline ends. CDR3 coding DNA: TGCAGTGCTAGAGAGGAGGCGCTTTTGTACCAAGAGACCCAGTACTTC. This codes for CSAREEALLYQETQYF.

This clonotype has more than one count but fewer than ten. The chain combines TRBV7-8 with TRBJ1-5, with D unclear. From germline, CDR1 is SGHVS and CDR2 FQNEAQ. V gave up 4 bases and J gave up 7 bases, with 14 bases separating them. This CDR3 contains 14 residues. CDR3 in amino acids: CASSSAGRPQPQHF. The DNA for the CDR3 is TGTGCCAGCAGCTCCGCGGGCAGGCCCCAGCCCCAGCATTTT.

The gene calls are TRBV20-1 and TRBJ1-6, with D perhaps matching TRBD1 (6 bases). V lost 3 bases, J lost 6 bases, and 12 bases lay in between. CDR3 length: 14 amino acids. Germline loops: CDR1 DFQATT, CDR2 SNEGSKA (reference sequence). CDR3 in DNA: TGCAGTGCTAGCCGGGACACAACTAATTCACCCCTCCACTTT. As protein: CSASRDTTNSPLHF.

The rearrangement joins TRBV29-1 to TRBJ1-2, with TRBD1 matching over 7 bases. Per the germline V gene, CDR1 is SQVTM and CDR2 is ANQGSEA. This CDR3 contains 13 residues. The junction had 10 bases not matched to a gene; V was cut back by 4 bases and J by 8 bases. DNA of the CDR3: TGCAGCGTTGTAATTACAGGGGTTTGGGGCTACACCTTC. It translates to CSVVITGVWGYTF. The complete variable domain, with remaining parts taken from reference TRBV29-1 and TRBJ1-2, reads SAVISQKPSRDICQRGTSLTIQCQVDSQVTMMFWYRQQPGQSLTLIATANQGSEATYESGFVIDKFPISRPNLTFSTLTVSNMSPEDSSIYLCSVVITGVWGYTFGSGTRLTVV.

There are a few counts of this clonotype. The chain has TRBV5-1 and TRBJ2-3, with 7 bases fitting TRBD2. The CDR3 is 17 residues long. Looked up from germline, CDR1 is SGHRS and CDR2 is YFSETQ. With V trimmed by 4 bases and J by 3 bases, 14 bases remained unmatched. The CDR3 DNA reads TGCGCCAGCAGCCCCGCGGCGGGCGGGAGAAAGACAGATACGCAGTATTTT. As protein: CASSPAAGGRKTDTQYF.

The rearrangement links TRBV7-3 to TRBJ2-2; D possibly corresponds to TRBD1 (6 bases). The V end was cut by 3 bases, the J end by 6 bases, with 8 bases between. The CDR3 runs 13 residues. CDR1 and CDR2 (germline): SGHTA, FQGTGA. CDR3 coding DNA: TGTGCCAGCAGCTTCACAGGGTCCGGGGAGCTGTTTTTT. It specifies CASSFTGSGELFF.

This clonotype has just a few counts. The chain is built from TRBV20-1 and TRBJ1-2; perhaps TRBD1 as D (5 bases). Deletions cut 6 bases from V and 0 bases from J, with 14 bases between. This CDR3 comprises 14 residues. Germline V gene data show CDR1 as DFQATT and CDR2 as SNEGSKA (reference sequence). In DNA, the CDR3 is TGCAGTGCAACCGGGACGGCAGCTAACTATGGCTACACCTTC. Translation gives CSATGTAANYGYTF.

The CDR3 region is CASSLGSGGARETQYF. CDR3 nucleotides: TGTGCCAGCAGCTTAGGTAGCGGGGGGGCCCGGGAGACCCAGTACTTC. This chain links TRBV7-2 with TRBJ2-5; 11 bases line up with TRBD2. The V and J ends lost 1 base and 5 bases, in that order; junction bases with no gene match: 6. The V gene's germline CDR1 is SGHTA and CDR2 FQGNSA. The CDR3 extends over 16 amino acids.

Worth noting for this clonotype: The junction and the germline gene differ at one end; a read error may be behind it. The rearrangement joins TRBV2 to TRBJ1-4; D possibly corresponds to TRBD1 (6 bases). The CDR3 sequence is 15 residues long. Germline V gene lookup returns CDR1 SNHLY and CDR2 FYNNEI. The CDR3, as DNA: TGTACCAGCAGTGAATGGGCAGGGGATGGTGAAAAACTGTTTTTT. It encodes CTSSEWAGDGEKLFF.

This clonotype was detected a few times. In DNA form, the CDR3 reads TGTGCCAGCAGCCCAGAGGGACTAGCGGCGGCAGATACGCAGTATTTT. Protein: CASSPEGLAAADTQYF. The rearrangement joins TRBV7-8 to TRBJ2-3, with TRBD2 identical over 11 bases. V trimming: 5 bases; J trimming: 4 bases; junction bases outside the gene matches: 8. This CDR3 is 16 amino acids long. Germline assignment: CDR1 SGHVS and CDR2 FQNEAQ.

This clonotype was observed a single time. The J gene is TRBJ1-2, the V gene TRBV10-3, with D uncertain. This CDR3 region has 13 residues. V dropped 3 bases and J dropped 3 bases, with 8 bases sitting between them. CDR1 is ENHRY, CDR2 SYGVKD, per germline. CDR3 DNA: TGTGCCATCAGTGACCCGATCGACTATGGCTACACCTTC. Translation gives CAISDPIDYGYTF.

On this clonotype itself: The conserved closing phenylalanine or tryptophan is absent in this CDR3, likely reflecting a read error. The rearrangement uses TRBV7-8 and TRBJ1-6; a possible D gene is TRBD1 (5 bases). Germline lookup yields CDR1 SGHVS and CDR2 FQNEAQ. CDR3 length: 14 residues. V lost 3 bases and J 9 bases, leaving 12 bases between the germline ends. CDR3 loop: CASSFSRVGSPLHS. The DNA of the CDR3 is TGTGCCAGCAGCTTTTCCAGGGTTGGTTCACCCCTCCACTCT.

About this clonotype itself: The junction shows a germline mismatch at one end, possibly a read error. CDR3: CVSSLALGLDYGYTF. The CDR3 DNA follows: TGTGTCAGCAGCTTGGCCTTAGGGCTCGACTATGGCTACACCTTC. The rearrangement links TRBV5-5 to TRBJ1-2; D gene ambiguous. This CDR3 spans 15 amino acids. CDR1 is SGHKS, CDR2 YYEKEE, per germline (reference sequence). The full variable domain, its missing parts supplied by reference TRBV5-5 and TRBJ1-2, is DAGVTQSPTHLIKTRGQQVTLRCSPISGHKSVSWYQQVLGQGPQFIFQYYEKEERGRGNFPDRFSARQFPNYSSELNVNALLLGDSALYLCVSSLALGLDYGYTFGSGTRLTVV.

This clonotype was seen ten or more times. The junction and the germline gene differ at one end; a read error may be behind it. The chain uses TRBV10-1 and TRBJ2-7, with 7 bases fitting TRBD1. Germline V gene sequence: CDR1 WNHNN, CDR2 SYGVQD (reference sequence). There are 17 residues in the CDR3. The CDR3 region has the DNA TGTGCCAGCAGTGAAGGGGTCAAGGGGACAGTTACCTACGAGCAGTACTTC. Encoded protein: CASSEGVKGTVTYEQYF.

The rearrangement joins TRBV20-1 to TRBJ2-5, with 11 positions matching TRBD2. The CDR3 spans 13 residues. V trimming: 6 bases; J trimming: 2 bases; junction bases outside the gene matches: 2. The germline gives CDR1 DFQATT, CDR2 SNEGSKA (reference sequence). For the CDR3, the DNA is TGCAGTGCGAGACTAGCGGGACAAGAGACCCAGTACTTC. Translating it yields CSARLAGQETQYF.

The rearrangement links TRBV5-6 to TRBJ2-7; 8 bases are shared with TRBD1. This CDR3 is 14 amino acids long. Germline V gene data show CDR1 as SGHDT and CDR2 as YYEEEE. Unmatched junction bases numbered 6, after V lost 5 bases and J lost 2 bases. CDR3 bases: TGTGCCAGCAGTTACGACAGGGGAACCTACGAGCAGTACTTC. Its translation is CASSYDRGTYEQYF.

This clonotype appeared a few times. The rearrangement links TRBV19 to TRBJ2-3; 9 bases fit TRBD1. Per germline, CDR1 LNHDA and CDR2 SQIVND (reference sequence). Losses at the gene ends were 5 bases for V and 3 bases for J; bases not matched to a gene: 9. The CDR3 is 16 residues long. The CDR3 protein is CASSPLPGQGTDTQYF. The DNA of the CDR3 is TGTGCCAGTAGTCCCCTCCCGGGACAGGGAACAGATACGCAGTATTTT.

This clonotype has ten or more counts. The chain employs TRBV3-1 and TRBJ2-7; possible D gene TRBD1, 6 bases. Germline V gene sequence: CDR1 LGHDT, CDR2 YNNKEL (reference sequence). This CDR3 region has 15 residues. V gave up 1 base and J gave up 8 bases, with 18 bases separating them. CDR3 DNA: TGTGCCAGCAGCCAAGGCGGAGGACAGCAGGCCCAGCAGTACTTC. Amino acid sequence: CASSQGGGQQAQQYF.